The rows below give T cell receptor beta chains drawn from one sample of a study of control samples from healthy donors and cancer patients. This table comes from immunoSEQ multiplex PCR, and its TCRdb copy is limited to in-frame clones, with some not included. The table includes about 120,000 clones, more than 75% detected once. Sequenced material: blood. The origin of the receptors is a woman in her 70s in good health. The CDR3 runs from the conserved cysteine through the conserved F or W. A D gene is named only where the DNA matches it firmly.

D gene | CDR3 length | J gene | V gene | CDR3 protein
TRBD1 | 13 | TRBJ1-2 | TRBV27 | CASSYRGSYGYTF
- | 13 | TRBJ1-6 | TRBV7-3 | CASSVGRNSPLHF
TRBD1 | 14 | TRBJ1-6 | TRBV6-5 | CASRIDRGSSPLHF
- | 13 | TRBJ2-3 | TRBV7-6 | CASSLGAGGGQYF
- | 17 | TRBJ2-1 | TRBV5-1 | CASSLAGRSSSYNEQFF
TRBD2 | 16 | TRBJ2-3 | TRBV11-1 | CASSLVVAGDQISQYF
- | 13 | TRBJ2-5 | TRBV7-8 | CASSAGFQETQYF
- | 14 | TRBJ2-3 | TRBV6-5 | CASSYLWGTDTQYF
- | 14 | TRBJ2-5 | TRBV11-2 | CASSFSALGETQYF
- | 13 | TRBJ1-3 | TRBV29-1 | CSVWTAGGNTIYF
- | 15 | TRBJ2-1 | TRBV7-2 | CASSLVAGADNEQFF
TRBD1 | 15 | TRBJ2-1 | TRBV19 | CASSRAPTGAYEQFF
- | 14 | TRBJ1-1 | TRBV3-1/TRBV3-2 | CASSQDLGNTEAFF
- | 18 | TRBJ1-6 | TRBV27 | CASSLSGDLPSRNSPLHF
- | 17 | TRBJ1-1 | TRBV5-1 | CASSSQRGGGYNTEAFF
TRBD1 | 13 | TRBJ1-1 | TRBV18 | CASSPQGQAEAFF
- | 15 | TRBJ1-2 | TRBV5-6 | CASSPKQGIRSGYTF
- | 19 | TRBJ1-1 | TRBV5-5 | CASSLSRDGTRLGNTEAFF
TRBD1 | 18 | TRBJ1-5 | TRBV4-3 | CASSRERTGPYSNQPQHF
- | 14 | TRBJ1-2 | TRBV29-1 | CSVDVQGWAGGYTF
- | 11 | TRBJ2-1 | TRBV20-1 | CSASSPNEQFF
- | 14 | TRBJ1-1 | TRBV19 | CASSSRDRDLNAFF
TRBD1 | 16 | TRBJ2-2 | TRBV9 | CASSVEGQGAGGELFF
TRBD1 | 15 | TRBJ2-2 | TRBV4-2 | CASSARQGGTGELFF
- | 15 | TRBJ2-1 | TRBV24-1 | CATRNQGSPYNEQFF
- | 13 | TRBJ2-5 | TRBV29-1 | CSVGGGTQETQYF
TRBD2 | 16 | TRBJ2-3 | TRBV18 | CASSPRTSGAQDTQYF
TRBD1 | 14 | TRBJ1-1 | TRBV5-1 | CASSSPDRGGEAFF
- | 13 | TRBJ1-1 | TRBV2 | CAISTATNTEAFF
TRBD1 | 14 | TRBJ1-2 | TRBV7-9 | CASSLEDRAGGYTF
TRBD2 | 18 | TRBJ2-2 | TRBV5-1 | CASSLGLAGGLDTGELFF
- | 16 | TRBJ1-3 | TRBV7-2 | CASSMYPGQAGNTIYF
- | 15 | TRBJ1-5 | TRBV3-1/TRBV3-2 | CASSQDLFGNQPQHF
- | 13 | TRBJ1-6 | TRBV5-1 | CASSYRENSPLHF
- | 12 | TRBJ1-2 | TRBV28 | CASRGQPYGYTF
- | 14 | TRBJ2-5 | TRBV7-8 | CASSLGHSQETQYF
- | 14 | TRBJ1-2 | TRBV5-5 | CASSGERGVHGYTF
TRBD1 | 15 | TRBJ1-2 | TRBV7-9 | CASSSAGTGGFGYTF
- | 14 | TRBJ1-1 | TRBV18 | CASSPNTGYTEAFF
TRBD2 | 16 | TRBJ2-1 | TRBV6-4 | CASSDGTSITYNEQFF
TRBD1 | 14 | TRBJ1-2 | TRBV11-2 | CASSPRTGNYGYTF